The 27 T cell receptor beta chains below were found in one sample sequenced in a study of radiotherapy plus CTLA-4 blockade in lung cancer. Generated by immunoSEQ multiplex PCR, the TCRdb table keeps only in-frame clones and is missing some. The sample shows some 35,000 clones, more than 80% of them seen only once. The sample consisted of peripheral blood, taken from a patient treated with radiotherapy plus ipilimumab. The receptors come from a human donor with non-small cell lung cancer who had stable disease on radiotherapy plus ipilimumab.

This clone was counted only a few times. The chain has TRBV11-3 and TRBJ2-5; possibly TRBD2 for D (6 bases). Deletions cut 1 base from V and 5 bases from J, with 17 bases between. CDR1 and CDR2 from the germline V gene are SGHNT and YENEEA. This CDR3 contains 16 residues. The CDR3 loop reads CASSLGGFGRDETQYF. The CDR3 nucleotides are TGTGCCAGCAGCTTAGGGGGATTCGGGAGAGATGAGACCCAGTACTTC. Drawing the rest from reference TRBV11-3 and TRBJ2-5, the complete variable domain is EAGVVQSPRYKIIEKKQPVAFWCNPISGHNTLYWYLQNLGQGPELLIRYENEEAVDDSQLPKDRFSAERLKGVDSTLKIQPAELGDSAVYLCASSLGGFGRDETQYFGPGTRLLVL.

V usage is TRBV28 and J usage is TRBJ2-7, with 8 bases fitting TRBD2. The V and J ends lost 7 bases and 0 bases, in that order; junction bases with no gene match: 11. From germline, CDR1 is MDHEN and CDR2 SYDVKM. The CDR3 is 16 residues long. The CDR3 sequence is CASTLSGTYFSYEQYF. DNA for the CDR3: TGTGCCAGCACCCTTAGCGGGACTTACTTCTCCTACGAGCAGTACTTC. The whole variable domain, filled in from reference TRBV28 and TRBJ2-7, reads DVKVTQSSRYLVKRTGEKVFLECVQDMDHENMFWYRQDPGLGLRLIYFSYDVKMKEKGDIPEGYSVSREKKERFSLILESASTNQTSMYLCASTLSGTYFSYEQYFGPGTRLTVT.

This clone has only a few counts. The chain employs TRBV5-1 and TRBJ2-3; TRBD1 matches 9 bases. Unmatched junction bases numbered 2, after V lost 0 bases and J lost 0 bases. From germline, CDR1 is SGHRS and CDR2 YFSETQ. CDR3 length: 16 amino acids. The CDR3 reads CASSLGGQGSTDTQYF. In DNA form, the CDR3 reads TGCGCCAGCAGCTTGGGGGGACAGGGAAGCACAGATACGCAGTATTTT. Complete variable domain (other parts from reference TRBV5-1 and TRBJ2-3): KAGVTQTPRYLIKTRGQQVTLSCSPISGHRSVSWYQQTPGQGLQFLFEYFSETQRNKGNFPGRFSGRQFSNSRSEMNVSTLELGDSALYLCASSLGGQGSTDTQYFGPGTRLTVL.

V is TRBV5-1 and J is TRBJ2-5, with a possible D match to TRBD2 (6 bases). From germline, CDR1 is SGHRS and CDR2 YFSETQ. V lost 0 bases, J lost 4 bases, and 16 bases lay in between. CDR3 size: 16 residues. CDR3 loop: CASSLDAGRERETQYF. The CDR3 DNA reads as TGCGCCAGCAGCTTGGACGCCGGGAGAGAGAGAGAGACCCAGTACTTC.

V gene TRBV2 combines with J gene TRBJ1-5, with D tentatively TRBD1 (6 bases). V lost 6 bases and J lost 5, with 11 bases in between. Germline CDR1 SNHLY, CDR2 FYNNEI. The CDR3 sequence is 13 residues long. The CDR3 DNA reads as TGTGCCAGCAGAGGACAGTTCGATCAGCCCCAGCATTTT. Amino acids: CASRGQFDQPQHF.

The V gene is TRBV5-1, the J gene TRBJ2-7; TRBD1 agrees at 8 bases. This CDR3 spans 16 amino acids. The germline V gene encodes CDR1 SGHRS and CDR2 YFSETQ. Germline trimming cut 0 bases from V and 0 bases from J; bases unmatched to any gene: 5. CDR3 nucleotides: TGCGCCAGCAGCTTGGCGGCAGGGGGCGCCTCCTACGAGCAGTACTTC. Translated: CASSLAAGGASYEQYF.

The rearrangement uses TRBV5-1 and TRBJ1-1; D remains ambiguous. This CDR3 is 15 amino acids long. Trimming took 0 bases from V and 1 from J, leaving 10 bases between them. Germline-derived CDR1 and CDR2 are SGHRS and YFSETQ. CDR3 sequence: CASSLEGASNTEAFF. The CDR3 DNA reads as TGCGCCAGCAGCTTGGAGGGAGCTTCGAACACTGAAGCTTTCTTT.

The chain joins TRBV19 to TRBJ2-2, with 9 bases that match TRBD1. This CDR3 contains 16 residues. J gave up 1 base and V 3 bases, and 3 bases lay outside the gene matches. Germline lookup yields CDR1 LNHDA and CDR2 SQIVND (reference sequence). The CDR3 region has the DNA TGTGCCAGTAGTATTTCGACAGGGGGGAACACCGGGGAGCTGTTTTTT. This codes for CASSISTGGNTGELFF. Full variable domain (missing parts from reference TRBV19 and TRBJ2-2): DGGITQSPKYLFRKEGQNVTLSCEQNLNHDAMYWYRQDPGQGLRLIYYSQIVNDFQKGDIAEGYSVSREKKESFPLTVTSAQKNPTAFYLCASSISTGGNTGELFFGEGSRLTVL.

This chain links TRBV27 with TRBJ2-7, with D possibly matching TRBD2 (6 bases). Germline CDR1 reads MNHEY; CDR2 reads SMNVEV (reference sequence). Between the trimmed V and J ends, which lost 3 bases and 6 bases, there was a span of 15 bases. This CDR3 has 14 residues. CDR3 DNA: TGTGCCAGCAGTTTCAGTCTAGCGAGCGGCGAGCAGTACTTC. Amino acid sequence: CASSFSLASGEQYF.

The rearrangement joins TRBV10-3 to TRBJ1-6; 9 bases are a match to TRBD1. This CDR3 has 14 residues. Looked up from germline, CDR1 is ENHRY and CDR2 is SYGVKD. The V segment lost 4 bases and the J segment 7 bases; nucleotides outside the gene matches: 2. CDR3 amino acids: CAISGGQGNSPLHF. The CDR3 bases are TGTGCCATCAGTGGTGGACAGGGGAATTCACCCCTCCACTTT.

CDR3 region: CASSAKSGRDYEQYF. In DNA form, the CDR3 reads TGTGCCAGTAGCGCTAAAAGCGGGAGGGACTACGAGCAGTACTTC. The V and J genes are TRBV19 and TRBJ2-5, with 10 bases fitting TRBD2. The J call may be in error: the DNA end matches TRBJ2-7 better. Germline CDR1 is LNHDA and CDR2 is SQIVND (reference sequence). This CDR3 comprises 15 residues.

This sequence joins TRBV15 and TRBJ2-3; 11 bases fit TRBD2. V dropped 5 bases and J dropped 0; count of bases not matched to a gene: 16. This CDR3 contains 20 residues. Germline values: CDR1 LNHNV, CDR2 YYDKDF (reference sequence). The CDR3 region is CATSAGMTSGMGSSTDTQYF. The CDR3 region has the DNA TGTGCCACCAGCGCGGGGATGACTAGCGGGATGGGGTCGAGCACAGATACGCAGTATTTT. The full variable domain, completed using reference TRBV15 and TRBJ2-3, is DAMVIQNPRYQVTQFGKPVTLSCSQTLNHNVMYWYQQKSSQAPKLLFHYYDKDFNNEADTPDNFQSRRPNTSFCFLDIRSPGLGDTAMYLCATSAGMTSGMGSSTDTQYFGPGTRLTVL.

The chain is built from TRBV7-6 and TRBJ2-1; the D gene is possibly TRBD2 (5 bases). Germline lookup yields CDR1 SGHVS and CDR2 FNYEAQ. The V gene lost 4 bases and the J gene lost 1 base, with 11 bases spanning the gap. The CDR3 loop spans 15 amino acids. CDR3 nucleotides: TGTGCCAGCAGCTCACCTAGCAAGTCCTACAATGAGCAGTTCTTC. Amino acid sequence: CASSSPSKSYNEQFF.

The CDR3 protein is CASSLRQEGFEQYF. As DNA, the CDR3 is TGTGCCAGCAGCTTACGGCAGGAAGGATTTGAGCAGTACTTC. This chain connects TRBV7-2 to TRBJ2-7; unclear D gene. This CDR3 region has 14 residues. Trimming removed 2 bases at V and 7 bases at J, with 15 bases between. From germline, CDR1 is SGHTA and CDR2 FQGNSA.

The chain recombines TRBV9 with TRBJ2-7; the D gene is possibly TRBD2 (6 bases). The germline V gene encodes CDR1 SGDLS and CDR2 YYNGEE. Trimming left V 7 bases short and J 3 bases short, with 14 bases between. This CDR3 spans 13 amino acids. The CDR3 sequence is CASGSGGLYEQYF. The CDR3 DNA reads TGTGCCAGCGGATCCGGGGGACTCTACGAGCAGTACTTC.

This clone was seen more than once but under ten times. The CDR3 is CASSPVPGQYQPQHF. The CDR3 region has the DNA TGTGCCAGTAGTCCTGTTCCAGGGCAATATCAGCCCCAGCATTTT. The chain links TRBV19 to TRBJ1-5, with D possibly TRBD1 on 5 matching bases. V shed 5 bases and J shed 5 bases, with 16 bases lying between them. There are 15 residues in the CDR3. Per the germline V gene, CDR1 is LNHDA and CDR2 is SQIVND (reference sequence).

This chain links TRBV7-2 with TRBJ1-2, with a tentative D call TRBD1 (6 bases). In germline, CDR1 is SGHTA, CDR2 FQGNSA. With 5 bases removed from V and 6 bases from J, the gap between germline ends came to 16 bases. CDR3 length: 14 amino acids. The CDR3 region has the DNA TGTGCCAGCAGCCTTCCCCCGGACAGCCATGGCTACACCTTC. It yields the protein CASSLPPDSHGYTF.

The chain couples TRBV11-2 to TRBJ2-7; 8 bases line up with TRBD1. This CDR3 region has 15 residues. Germline assignment: CDR1 SGHAT and CDR2 FQNNGV. Trimming removed 6 bases from V and 2 bases from J; junction bases left unmatched: 9. CDR3 nucleotides: TGTGCCAGCAGTTTTGGGTGGGACAGGACCTACGAGCAGTACTTC. Protein product: CASSFGWDRTYEQYF.

The V gene is TRBV27, the J gene TRBJ2-7, with 8 bases matching TRBD1. CDR1 and CDR2 from the germline V gene are MNHEY and SMNVEV (reference sequence). The CDR3 is 14 amino acids. Trimming at V came to 6 bases and at J to 3 bases, leaving 7 bases not matched to a gene. The CDR3 spells CASSLGQVDYEQYF. For the CDR3, the DNA is TGTGCCAGCAGCCTGGGACAGGTAGACTACGAGCAGTACTTC.

The rearrangement joins TRBV7-2 to TRBJ1-1; D unclear. Germline-derived CDR1 and CDR2 are SGHTA and FQGNSA. Trimming pared 1 base from V and 1 base from J, leaving 13 bases between. The CDR3 loop spans 16 amino acids. This CDR3 is CASSLGGRLGNTEAFF. The CDR3 coding sequence is TGTGCCAGCAGCTTAGGTGGCAGGTTGGGGAACACTGAAGCTTTCTTT.

The chain uses TRBV2 and TRBJ1-4; tentative D call: TRBD1 (6 bases). The CDR3 loop spans 15 amino acids. The V gene lost 6 bases and the J gene lost 7 bases, with 18 bases spanning the gap. Germline V gene sequence: CDR1 SNHLY, CDR2 FYNNEI. The chain's CDR3 is CASSGTGSVAEKLFF. The CDR3 nucleotides are TGTGCCAGCAGCGGTACAGGGAGCGTTGCTGAAAAACTGTTTTTT.

The chain uses TRBV9 and TRBJ1-4, with D tentatively TRBD1 (6 bases). The CDR3 extends over 15 amino acids. The germline CDR1 and CDR2 sequences are SGDLS and YYNGEE. V was clipped by 0 bases and J by 6 bases, with 12 bases between them. CDR3 amino acids: CASSVEGTGYEKLFF. DNA for the CDR3: TGTGCCAGCAGCGTAGAGGGTACAGGGTATGAAAAACTGTTTTTT.

The rearrangement joins TRBV7-3 to TRBJ2-3, with TRBD1 as a possible D gene (6 bases). Trimming cost V 1 base and J 4 bases, with 12 bases left between them. This CDR3 spans 15 amino acids. CDR1 and CDR2 from the germline V gene are SGHTA and FQGTGA. The CDR3 region has the DNA TGTGCCAGCAGCTTAAAGGGGGATTGGGCAGATACGCAGTATTTT. Protein: CASSLKGDWADTQYF.

The V gene is TRBV5-1, the J gene TRBJ2-7; 7 nucleotides line up with TRBD1. The V and J ends lost 2 bases and 2 bases, in that order; junction bases with no gene match: 7. The CDR3 contains 15 residues. The germline V gene encodes CDR1 SGHRS and CDR2 YFSETQ. CDR3 amino acids: CASSLSTGWTYEQYF. For the CDR3, the DNA is TGCGCCAGCAGCTTATCGACAGGGTGGACCTACGAGCAGTACTTC.

Only one count was recorded for this clone. The genes are TRBV7-2 and TRBJ1-2; TRBD1 is a possible D gene (5 bases). The germline V gene encodes CDR1 SGHTA and CDR2 FQGNSA. With 1 base removed from V and 3 bases from J, the gap between germline ends came to 9 bases. The CDR3 runs to 14 residues. The CDR3 loop reads CASSLEQGDYGYTF. CDR3 DNA: TGTGCCAGCAGCTTAGAGCAGGGCGACTATGGCTACACCTTC.

V usage is TRBV30 and J usage is TRBJ2-5, with TRBD2 identical over 7 bases. The V gene's germline CDR1 is GTSNPN and CDR2 SVGIG (reference sequence). V trimming: 2 bases; J trimming: 1 base; junction bases outside the gene matches: 25. This CDR3 has 21 amino acids. In DNA form, the CDR3 reads TGTGCCTGGAGTACCCCCCCCGGACTAGGCAGAGGTGCCCCCCTCCAAGAGACCCAGTACTTC. It is translated as CAWSTPPGLGRGAPLQETQYF.

The gene calls are TRBV7-3 and TRBJ2-2; 11 bases agree with TRBD2. This CDR3 has 17 amino acids. Losses at the gene ends were 0 bases for V and 2 bases for J; bases not matched to a gene: 2. Germline loops: CDR1 SGHTA, CDR2 FQGTGA. CDR3 loop: CASSLTSGRVNTGELFF. The CDR3 DNA reads as TGTGCCAGCAGCTTAACTAGCGGGAGGGTTAACACCGGGGAGCTGTTTTTT.